These T cell receptor beta chains were read from a single sample in a study of technical replicates of blood from four donors. Libraries were prepared by immunoSEQ multiplex PCR; TCRdb keeps only in-frame clonotypes and omits some of them. The sample shows roughly 60,000 clones, almost 95% of them seen only once. Sequenced material: PBMCs. Receptor source: a human donor in good health. Some clones in this sample may be carry-over from other donors' samples. Both conserved end residues are part of each CDR3. D genes are given only for firm matches. Some rows have no size entry. The others give once, few or many, or a class for an expanded clone.

size: few; J: TRBJ2-1; V: TRBV7-3; D: .; CDR3: CASSLGTAPFGDNEQFF; DNA: TGTGCCAGCAGCTTGGGGACTGCCCCCTTCGGGGACAATGAGCAGTTCTTC
size: once; J: TRBJ2-5; V: TRBV2; D: .; CDR3: CASSEAGLRRGTQYF; DNA: TGTGCCAGCAGTGAAGCCGGACTACGAAGAGGGACCCAGTACTTC
size: once; J: TRBJ2-1; V: TRBV7-2; D: .; CDR3: CASSANNEQFF; DNA: TGTGCCAGCAGCGCGAACAATGAGCAGTTCTTC
size: medium-sized; J: TRBJ2-4; V: TRBV7-5; D: .; CDR3: CARSLGSGGTPKNIQYF; DNA: TGTGCCAGAAGCTTAGGTTCGGGAGGGACCCCCAAAAACATTCAGTACTTC
size: .; J: TRBJ1-5; V: TRBV5-6; D: .; CDR3: CASSRGPSGNQPQHF; DNA: TGTGCCAGCAGCAGGGGCCCGTCGGGCAATCAGCCCCAGCATTTT
size: .; J: TRBJ2-2; V: TRBV2; D: .; CDR3: CASSDVLFGELFF; DNA: TGTGCCAGCAGTGACGTTCTTTTCGGGGAGCTGTTTTTT
size: .; J: TRBJ2-3; V: TRBV4-1; D: .; CDR3: CASSPWTGTDTQYF; DNA: TGCGCCAGCAGCCCCTGGACAGGCACAGATACGCAGTATTTT
size: .; J: TRBJ2-7; V: TRBV11-2; D: TRBD2; CDR3: CASSSTPGLQYEQYF; DNA: TGTGCCAGCAGCTCCACACCGGGACTACAGTACGAGCAGTACTTC
size: .; J: TRBJ1-2; V: TRBV6-5; D: .; CDR3: CASRNGGNYGYTF; DNA: TGTGCCAGTAGAAACGGGGGGAACTATGGCTACACCTTC
size: .; J: TRBJ2-5; V: TRBV7-2; D: TRBD2; CDR3: CASSSRGLAAETQYF; DNA: TGTGCCAGCAGCTCACGCGGACTAGCGGCGGAGACCCAGTACTTC
size: few; J: TRBJ2-7; V: TRBV4-2; D: TRBD1; CDR3: CASSHRDRDHEQYF; DNA: TGTGCCAGCAGCCACAGGGACAGGGATCACGAGCAGTACTTC
size: .; J: TRBJ2-1; V: TRBV5-1; D: .; CDR3: CASSLVGDTYNEQFF; DNA: TGCGCCAGCAGCTTGGTCGGGGACACCTACAATGAGCAGTTCTTC
size: .; J: TRBJ2-1; V: TRBV7-2; D: .; CDR3: CASASGLAANEQFF; DNA: TGTGCCAGCGCTTCCGGGCTAGCAGCCAATGAGCAGTTCTTC
size: .; J: TRBJ1-2; V: TRBV6-5; D: TRBD1; CDR3: CASRRGGQENYGYTF; DNA: TGTGCCAGCAGGAGAGGGGGCCAAGAAAACTATGGCTACACCTTC
size: .; J: TRBJ2-7; V: TRBV2; D: .; CDR3: CASQPDRASYEQYF; DNA: TGTGCCAGCCAACCCGACAGAGCCTCGTACGAGCAGTACTTC
size: .; J: TRBJ1-2; V: TRBV6-5; D: .; CDR3: CASSLGRGYYGYTF; DNA: TGTGCCAGCAGCCTTGGCAGGGGCTACTATGGCTACACCTTC
size: once; J: TRBJ1-1; V: TRBV5-1; D: TRBD1; CDR3: CASSLGQGVTEAFF; DNA: TGCGCCAGCAGCTTGGGTCAGGGGGTGACTGAAGCTTTCTTT
size: .; J: TRBJ2-1; V: TRBV5-1; D: .; CDR3: CASSPSGGYNEQFF; DNA: TGCGCCAGCAGCCCCTCCGGGGGATACAATGAGCAGTTCTTC
size: .; J: TRBJ2-2; V: TRBV9; D: .; CDR3: CASSVVMGQNTGELFF; DNA: TGTGCCAGCAGCGTAGTTATGGGACAGAACACCGGGGAGCTGTTTTTT
size: .; J: TRBJ1-6; V: TRBV7-2; D: .; CDR3: CASSAQDSRNNSPLHF; DNA: TGTGCCAGCAGCGCCCAGGACAGCAGAAATAATTCACCCCTCCACTTT
size: .; J: TRBJ2-7; V: TRBV4-1; D: .; CDR3: CASSQDGPGPYEQYF; DNA: TGCGCCAGCAGCCAAGATGGGCCAGGGCCCTACGAGCAGTACTTC
size: .; J: TRBJ2-3; V: TRBV2; D: TRBD2; CDR3: CASSESLAGGANTQYF; DNA: TGTGCCAGCAGTGAATCCCTAGCGGGAGGGGCTAATACGCAGTATTTT
size: .; J: TRBJ1-2; V: TRBV5-1; D: .; CDR3: CASRPWGGKDGYTF; DNA: TGCGCCAGCAGGCCGTGGGGGGGGAAGGATGGCTACACCTTC
size: .; J: TRBJ2-7; V: TRBV6-6; D: TRBD2; CDR3: CASSGTRSNYEQYF; DNA: TGTGCCAGCAGTGGGACTAGATCGAACTACGAGCAGTACTTC
size: few; J: TRBJ2-7; V: TRBV5-1; D: TRBD1; CDR3: CASSLGGQGAYEQYF; DNA: TGCGCCAGCAGCTTGGGCGGACAGGGGGCCTACGAGCAGTACTTC
size: .; J: TRBJ2-3; V: TRBV19; D: TRBD1; CDR3: CASSIGFGSGQSTDTQYF; DNA: TGTGCCAGTAGTATTGGTTTTGGTTCGGGACAGAGCACAGATACGCAGTATTTT
size: .; J: TRBJ2-5; V: TRBV7-7; D: TRBD2; CDR3: CASSAGLARWETQYF; DNA: TGTGCCAGCAGCGCAGGACTAGCGCGATGGGAGACCCAGTACTTC
size: .; J: TRBJ1-1; V: TRBV29-1; D: .; CDR3: CSAIFRGNTEAFF; DNA: TGCAGCGCCATCTTCAGGGGGAACACTGAAGCTTTCTTT
size: .; J: TRBJ1-5; V: TRBV12-5; D: .; CDR3: CASANSGDQPQHF; DNA: TGTGCTAGTGCCAACTCAGGGGATCAGCCCCAGCATTTT
size: .; J: TRBJ2-3; V: TRBV4-2; D: .; CDR3: CASSQESAAGPDTQYF; DNA: TGTGCCAGCAGCCAAGAATCCGCTGCTGGGCCAGATACGCAGTATTTT
size: .; J: TRBJ2-1; V: TRBV11-2; D: TRBD2; CDR3: CASSLDLGLAGTYNEQFF; DNA: TGTGCCAGCAGCTTAGATCTTGGGCTAGCGGGAACCTACAATGAGCAGTTCTTC
size: .; J: TRBJ2-2; V: TRBV5-1; D: TRBD1; CDR3: CASSPWTGTGELFF; DNA: TGCGCCAGCAGCCCTTGGACAGGGACCGGGGAGCTGTTTTTT
size: .; J: TRBJ2-5; V: TRBV5-1; D: TRBD2; CDR3: CASSLGLAGIRETQYF; DNA: TGCGCCAGCAGCTTGGGGCTAGCGGGGATCCGGGAGACCCAGTACTTC
size: .; J: TRBJ2-3; V: TRBV2; D: TRBD2; CDR3: CASATSGGITDTQYF; DNA: TGTGCCAGCGCTACTAGCGGGGGGATCACAGATACGCAGTATTTT
size: .; J: TRBJ2-1; V: TRBV2; D: TRBD2; CDR3: CASSSGLAENEQFF; DNA: TGTGCCAGCAGTTCGGGACTAGCGGAGAATGAGCAGTTCTTC
size: once; J: TRBJ2-2; V: TRBV30; D: TRBD1; CDR3: CAWSSGQGATGELFF; DNA: TGTGCCTGGAGTTCGGGACAGGGGGCTACCGGGGAGCTGTTTTTT
size: .; J: TRBJ2-1; V: TRBV12-5; D: TRBD1; CDR3: CASGLWDRNNEQFF; DNA: TGTGCTAGTGGTTTGTGGGACAGAAACAATGAGCAGTTCTTC
size: .; J: TRBJ2-7; V: TRBV2; D: TRBD1; CDR3: CASTGQAYEQYF; DNA: TGTGCCAGCACGGGACAGGCCTACGAGCAGTACTTC
size: .; J: TRBJ2-3; V: TRBV6-1; D: .; CDR3: CASSSRGGADTQYF; DNA: TGTGCCAGCAGTAGCCGGGGAGGCGCAGATACGCAGTATTTT
size: .; J: TRBJ2-1; V: TRBV5-6; D: TRBD2; CDR3: CASYESGRAYNEQFF; DNA: TGTGCCAGCTACGAGAGCGGGAGGGCCTACAATGAGCAGTTCTTC
size: .; J: TRBJ2-3; V: TRBV27; D: .; CDR3: CASSFRSPGGSDTQYF; DNA: TGTGCCAGCAGTTTTCGTAGTCCAGGTGGGTCAGATACGCAGTATTTT
size: .; J: TRBJ1-2; V: TRBV7-3; D: TRBD1; CDR3: CASSLVPGQGEGYTF; DNA: TGTGCCAGCAGCCTCGTCCCGGGACAGGGGGAAGGCTACACCTTC
size: once; J: TRBJ1-6; V: TRBV6-6; D: TRBD1; CDR3: CASSTYRGNSPLHF; DNA: TGTGCCAGCAGTACCTACAGGGGTAATTCACCCCTCCACTTT
size: .; J: TRBJ1-1; V: TRBV10-3; D: .; CDR3: CAISRGGNTEAFF; DNA: TGTGCCATCAGTCGCGGGGGGAACACTGAAGCTTTCTTT
size: .; J: TRBJ2-1; V: TRBV12-1; D: .; CDR3: CASSFDGFLGPGGNEQFF; DNA: TGTGCCAGCAGCTTTGACGGATTCCTCGGTCCGGGAGGGAATGAGCAGTTCTTC
size: .; J: TRBJ1-5; V: TRBV2; D: .; CDR3: CASSVGGNQPQHF; DNA: TGTGCCAGCAGTGTGGGAGGCAATCAGCCCCAGCATTTT
size: .; J: TRBJ1-6; V: TRBV6-6; D: TRBD1; CDR3: CASRDPGQGNSPLHF; DNA: TGTGCCAGCAGGGACCCGGGACAGGGTAATTCACCCCTCCACTTT
size: .; J: TRBJ2-2; V: TRBV4-3; D: TRBD2; CDR3: CASSKDPRSGGNTGELFF; DNA: TGCGCCAGCAGCAAAGATCCTCGCAGCGGGGGGAACACCGGGGAGCTGTTTTTT
size: .; J: TRBJ1-1; V: TRBV29-1; D: TRBD1; CDR3: CSVEVGGQYHTEAFF; DNA: TGCAGCGTTGAAGTAGGGGGACAGTACCACACTGAAGCTTTCTTT
size: .; J: TRBJ1-3; V: TRBV2; D: TRBD1; CDR3: CASSNRGSGNTIYF; DNA: TGTGCCAGCAGTAACAGGGGCTCTGGAAACACCATATATTTT
size: .; J: TRBJ2-7; V: TRBV7-9; D: .; CDR3: CASSPAGQGGREQYF; DNA: TGTGCCAGCAGCCCCGCCGGTCAAGGGGGAAGAGAGCAGTACTTC
size: .; J: TRBJ1-1; V: TRBV29-1; D: .; CDR3: CSVVGGEGGNAEAFF; DNA: TGCAGCGTTGTGGGGGGGGAGGGAGGGAACGCTGAAGCTTTCTTT